This entry lists 14 T cell receptor beta chains sequenced from one sample in a study of T cell repertoires in cytomegalovirus infection. TCRdb independently ran MiXCR on the reads; one entry per CDR3 protein. Of about 180,000 distinct CDR3 sequences listed, about an eighth are singletons. Source material: PBMCs. The receptor source for this set is a human donor in good health (CMV status not recorded). Some clones in this sample may be carry-over from other donors' samples.

In this sample, this clonotype turned up many times. This chain joins TRBV6-5 and TRBJ2-4, with D unclear. The germline CDR1 and CDR2 sequences are MNHEY and SVGAGI. The CDR3 length is 15 residues. V was cut by 0 bases and J by 1 base, with 7 bases left in between. CDR3 coding DNA: TGTGCCAGCAGTTACTCGACCGGGGCCAAAAACATTCAGTACTTC. Amino acid sequence: CASSYSTGAKNIQYF.

The sample holds many counts of this clonotype. The V call is TRBV28, the J call TRBJ1-1; D remains unclear. V dropped 6 bases and J dropped 1 base, with 9 bases sitting between them. Germline CDR1 MDHEN, CDR2 SYDVKM. The CDR3 is 13 amino acids. This CDR3 reads CASRRVANTEAFF. The CDR3 nucleotides are TGTGCCAGCAGGCGGGTCGCGAACACTGAAGCTTTCTTT.

CDR3 nucleotides: TGTGCCAGCAGCCGTGGGACCGACCTCTCCTACGAGCAGTACTTC. This translates into CASSRGTDLSYEQYF. This chain connects TRBV3-1 to TRBJ2-7; perhaps D is TRBD1 or TRBD2 (5 bases each). V was trimmed by 4 bases and J by 0 bases, leaving 13 bases between them. CDR1 is LGHDT, CDR2 YNNKEL, per germline (reference sequence). The length of the CDR3 is 15 residues.

This chain links TRBV18 with TRBJ2-2, with D possibly TRBD2 on 5 matching bases. CDR1 KGHSH and CDR2 LQKENI come from the germline V gene. The CDR3 has 14 residues. The V gene lost 5 bases and the J gene lost 3 bases, with 10 bases spanning the gap. The CDR3 reads CASSSDSDTGELFF. The CDR3 nucleotides are TGTGCCAGCTCATCGGACTCGGACACCGGGGAGCTGTTTTTT.

Ten or more counts support this clonotype. V gene TRBV10-3 combines with J gene TRBJ2-3, with a weak D call TRBD2 (5 bases). Per the germline V gene, CDR1 is ENHRY and CDR2 is SYGVKD. This CDR3 has 15 residues. V lost 5 bases and J lost 0, with 12 bases in between. CDR3 loop: CAISKLDSSTDTQYF. DNA of the CDR3: TGTGCCATCAGTAAACTAGATTCTAGCACAGATACGCAGTATTTT.

This clonotype was seen only a few times. The chain couples TRBV6-2 or TRBV6-3 to TRBJ2-1; 8 nucleotides line up with TRBD2. The CDR3 totals 15 residues. With 2 bases clipped from V and 8 bases from J, the junction kept 8 bases outside the gene matches. Germline CDR1 and CDR2: MNHEY and SVGEGT. CDR3 region: CASSYTSGSTHEQFF. The CDR3 DNA sequence: TGTGCCAGCAGTTACACGAGCGGGAGCACCCATGAGCAGTTCTTC.

In regard to this clonotype: A read error may explain this, as a much larger clone is one base away. The CDR3 is CASSNHGGNYYEQYF. In DNA, the CDR3 is TGTGCCAGCAGTAACCATGGCGGTAACTACTACGAGCAGTACTTC. The chain carries TRBV28 and TRBJ2-7; D not resolved. CDR3 length: 15 amino acids. Looked up from germline, CDR1 is MDHEN and CDR2 is SYDVKM. Trimming removed 5 bases from V and 3 bases from J, with 17 bases in between.

This clonotype was observed at least ten times. J is TRBJ2-5 and V is TRBV7-2, with 14 bases aligning to TRBD2. Trimming at V came to 3 bases and at J to 5 bases, leaving 2 bases not matched to a gene. This CDR3 has 15 amino acids. Germline CDR1 SGHTA, CDR2 FQGNSA. The chain's CDR3 is CASSFRTSGGETQYF. CDR3 bases: TGTGCCAGCAGCTTCCGGACTAGCGGGGGGGAGACCCAGTACTTC.

This chain uses TRBV6-2 or TRBV6-3 with TRBJ2-7; possibly TRBD2 for D (5 bases). V lost 5 bases and J lost 5, with 7 bases in between. The germline CDR1 and CDR2 sequences are MNHEY and SVGEGT. The CDR3 covers 11 residues. DNA for the CDR3: TGTGCCAGCAGTACGAGGGACGAGCAGTACTTC. Amino acids: CASSTRDEQYF.

This clonotype was detected ten times or more. This chain links TRBV7-2 with TRBJ1-2, with D uncertain. Trimming stripped 4 bases from V and 4 bases from J, with 13 bases between. The CDR3 covers 14 residues. Germline V gives CDR1 SGHTA, CDR2 FQGNSA. The CDR3 DNA follows: TGTGCCAGCAGCTCCCCCGAAGGGCGCTATGGCTACACCTTC. Translating gives CASSSPEGRYGYTF.

The sample holds many counts of this clonotype. The chain recombines TRBV28 with TRBJ1-5; D ambiguous. The V gene's germline CDR1 is MDHEN and CDR2 SYDVKM. The CDR3 extends over 11 amino acids. V gave up 10 bases and J gave up 0 bases, with 4 bases separating them. Here the CDR3 DNA reads TGTGCCACCGATAGCAATCAGCCCCAGCATTTT. It encodes CATDSNQPQHF.

This clonotype has only a few counts. This chain uses TRBV6-6 with TRBJ2-3, with D unclear. Trimming removed 2 bases from V and 0 bases from J, with 9 bases in between. CDR1 is MNHNY, CDR2 SVGAGI, per germline (reference sequence). This CDR3 spans 15 amino acids. In DNA, the CDR3 is TGTGCCAGCAGTTACATTGGAGATAGCACAGATACGCAGTATTTT. Encoded protein: CASSYIGDSTDTQYF.

The gene calls are TRBV4-3 and TRBJ1-1, with D possibly being TRBD1 (6 bases). In germline, CDR1 is LGHNA, CDR2 YSLEER. The CDR3 covers 14 residues. Between the trimmed V and J ends, which lost 0 bases and 5 bases, there was a span of 10 bases. CDR3 amino acids: CASSQDRQGTEAFF. The CDR3 DNA is TGCGCCAGCAGCCAAGATCGCCAGGGGACTGAAGCTTTCTTT.

This clonotype was picked up many times. The J gene is TRBJ1-1, the V gene TRBV28; D uncertain. Germline V gene data show CDR1 as MDHEN and CDR2 as SYDVKM. The germline V and J ends were trimmed by 5 bases and 5 bases, with 18 bases remaining between them. There are 15 residues in the CDR3. CDR3 amino acids: CASSPRRARETEAFF. DNA for the CDR3: TGTGCCAGCAGTCCTCGGCGGGCTAGGGAAACTGAAGCTTTCTTT.